Here is one T cell receptor (beta chain) with its context. This entry is derived from a study of cytomegalovirus exposure and HLA in healthy donors. Per the germline V gene, CDR1 is SGHDT and CDR2 is YYEEEE. With 3 bases clipped from V and 2 bases from J, the junction kept 4 bases outside the gene matches. This CDR3 is built from 15 residues. It was with 60 Vbeta and 13 Jbeta primers that the PCR ran. The repertoire was sequenced with immunoSEQ multiplex PCR; TCRdb's copy has only in-frame clones and lacks some. The sample consists of approximately 150,000 clones, about 75% of them appearing once. The gene calls are TRBV5-6 and TRBJ1-2, with 10 bases lining up with TRBD1. The specimen sequenced was PBMCs. The clonotype was recovered from a man aged 40-50 years in good health and CMV-seropositive. In nucleotides, the CDR3 is TGTGCCAGCAGCTGGGGACAGGGGATGAACTATGGCTACACCTTC. The encoded protein is CASSWGQGMNYGYTF.